This TCR beta chain was captured by sequencing in a study of shared clonotypes between healthy human individuals. Study-wide results and limits: Clonotypes shared by all four sorted-subset donors had higher generation probabilities than non-shared clonotypes. Sharing of clonotypes among donors was expected to vary with sequencing depth. It was observed that roughly 4.8% of naive CD4 clonotypes were shared across a few donors.

The naive CD8 population came from CD45RO-negative cells selected for CCR7, without terminally differentiated effector memory CD45RA+ cells. Concerning this clone: Its antigen is still unknown.

The assay was run at deep level. Produced via immunoSEQ multiplex PCR; TCRdb's table is partial and in-frame only. The sample contains around 2,000,000 clones, about 95% of which appear only once. The CDR3 length is 15 residues. In germline, CDR1 is LGHNT, CDR2 FRNRAP. Trimming cost V 6 bases and J 4 bases, with 19 bases left between them. Sequenced material: naive CD8+ T cells sorted from blood. V gene TRBV12-5 combines with J gene TRBJ2-7; the D call may be TRBD1 or TRBD2 (5 bases each). The TCR was taken from a man younger than 35 in good health. CDR3 nucleotides: TGTGCTAGTGGAACCCGGACTCAAGGGGCTTACGAGCAGTACTTC. Encoded protein: CASGTRTQGAYEQYF.